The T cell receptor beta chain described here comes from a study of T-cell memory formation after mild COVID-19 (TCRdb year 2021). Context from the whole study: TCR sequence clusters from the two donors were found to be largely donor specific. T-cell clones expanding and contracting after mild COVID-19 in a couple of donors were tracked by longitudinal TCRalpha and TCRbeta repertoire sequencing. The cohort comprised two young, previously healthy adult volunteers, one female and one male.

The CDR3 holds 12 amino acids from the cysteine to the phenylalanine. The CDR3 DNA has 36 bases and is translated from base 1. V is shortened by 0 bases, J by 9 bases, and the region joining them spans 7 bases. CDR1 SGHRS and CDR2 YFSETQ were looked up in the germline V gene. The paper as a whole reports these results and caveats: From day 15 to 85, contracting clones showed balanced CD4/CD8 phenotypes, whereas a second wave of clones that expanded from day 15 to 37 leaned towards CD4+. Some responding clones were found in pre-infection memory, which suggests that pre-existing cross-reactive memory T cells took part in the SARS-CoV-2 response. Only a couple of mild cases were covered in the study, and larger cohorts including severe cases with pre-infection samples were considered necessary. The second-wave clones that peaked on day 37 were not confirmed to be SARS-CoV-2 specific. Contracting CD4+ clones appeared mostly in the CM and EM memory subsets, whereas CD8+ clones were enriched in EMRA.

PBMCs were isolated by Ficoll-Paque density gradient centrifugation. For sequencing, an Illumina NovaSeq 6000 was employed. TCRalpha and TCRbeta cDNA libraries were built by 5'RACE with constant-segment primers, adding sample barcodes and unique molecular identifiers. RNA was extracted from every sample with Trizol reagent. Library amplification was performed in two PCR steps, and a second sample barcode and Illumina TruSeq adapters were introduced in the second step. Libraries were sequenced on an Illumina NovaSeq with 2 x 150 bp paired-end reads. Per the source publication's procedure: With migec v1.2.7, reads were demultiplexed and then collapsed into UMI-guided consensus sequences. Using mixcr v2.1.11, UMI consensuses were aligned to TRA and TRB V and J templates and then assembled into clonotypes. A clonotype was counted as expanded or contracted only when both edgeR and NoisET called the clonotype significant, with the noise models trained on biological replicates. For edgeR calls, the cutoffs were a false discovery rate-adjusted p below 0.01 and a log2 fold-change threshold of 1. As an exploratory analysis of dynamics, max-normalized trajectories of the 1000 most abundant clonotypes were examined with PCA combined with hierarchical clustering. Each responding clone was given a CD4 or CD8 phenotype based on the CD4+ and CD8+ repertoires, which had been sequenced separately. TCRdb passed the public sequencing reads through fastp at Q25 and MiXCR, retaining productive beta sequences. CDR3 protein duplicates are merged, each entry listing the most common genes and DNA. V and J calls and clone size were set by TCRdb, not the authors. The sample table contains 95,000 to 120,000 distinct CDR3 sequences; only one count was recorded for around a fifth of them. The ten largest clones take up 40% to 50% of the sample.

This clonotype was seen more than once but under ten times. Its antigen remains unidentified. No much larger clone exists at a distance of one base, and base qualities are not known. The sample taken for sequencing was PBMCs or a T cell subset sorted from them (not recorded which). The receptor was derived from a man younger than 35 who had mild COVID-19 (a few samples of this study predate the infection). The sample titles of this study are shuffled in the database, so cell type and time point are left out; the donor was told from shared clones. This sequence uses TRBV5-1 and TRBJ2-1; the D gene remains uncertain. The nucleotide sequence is TGCGCCAGCAGCTTGGATTGGGGTGAGCAGTTCTTC. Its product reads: CASSLDWGEQFF.